A selection of T cell receptor beta chains follows, all from one sample in a study of spatial heterogeneity in lung cancer. Each CDR3 protein gets one entry after TCRdb re-called the 5' RACE reads with MiXCR. Found here are about 5,700 distinct CDR3 sequences, more than 4% of them singletons; the top ten hold 9% to 9.5%. Sequences were derived from normal lung tissue next to the tumor, sampled at surgery. The receptors come from a female donor with early-stage non-small cell lung cancer. CDR3s include the opening cysteine and the closing phenylalanine or tryptophan. The D gene is left open where the match is weak. Not all rows give a size; the values are once, few, many and, for expanded clones, a class.

clone_size,v_call,d_call,j_call,cdr3_nt,cdr3_aa
medium-sized,TRBV28,NA,TRBJ1-6,TGTGCCAGCACCCTATGGGGGGGCAATTCACCCCTCCACTTT,CASTLWGGNSPLHF
NA,TRBV5-1,NA,TRBJ2-1,TGCGCCAGCGATACGGGAGACTCTGGCAATGAGCAGTTCTTC,CASDTGDSGNEQFF
few,TRBV11-2,NA,TRBJ2-5,TGTGCCAGCAGCTTCAACGTACCACAGGGAGGCGAGACCCAGTACTTC,CASSFNVPQGGETQYF
medium-sized,TRBV5-1,NA,TRBJ1-4,TGCGCCAGCAGCTTGGCTGGCAGCAATAATGAAAAACTGTTTTTT,CASSLAGSNNEKLFF
few,TRBV18,TRBD1,TRBJ2-1,TGTGCCAGCTCACTCGGGACAGGGGACTACAATGAGCAGTTCTTC,CASSLGTGDYNEQFF
few,TRBV20-1,NA,TRBJ2-7,TGCAGCACATCCGGACAGCACTACGAGCAGTACTTC,CSTSGQHYEQYF
many,TRBV20-1,NA,TRBJ1-4,TGCAGTGCTAGAGGCCCGGGAGAGATTGCAACTAATGAAAAACTGTTTTTT,CSARGPGEIATNEKLFF
medium-sized,TRBV7-9,NA,TRBJ2-6,TGTGCCAGCAGTGACTCTGGGGCCAACGTCCTGACTTTC,CASSDSGANVLTF
medium-sized,TRBV28,NA,TRBJ1-1,TGTGCCAGCAGTTCACCGAACACTGAAGCTTTCTTT,CASSSPNTEAFF
many,TRBV5-1,NA,TRBJ1-2,TGCGCCAGCAGCTCGGGCAGGGCCCATTGGGACTATGGCTACACCTTC,CASSSGRAHWDYGYTF
medium-sized,TRBV4-1,NA,TRBJ2-1,TGCGCCAGCAGCCAAGATCCCGGGACTTCCTACAATGAGCAGTTCTTC,CASSQDPGTSYNEQFF
NA,TRBV6-2/TRBV6-3,NA,TRBJ1-2,TGTGCCAGCAGTTATACGCAAGGCTACACCTTC,CASSYTQGYTF
medium-sized,TRBV3-1,NA,TRBJ1-1,TGTGCCAGCAGCCAACAGGGTGAAGCTTTCTTT,CASSQQGEAFF
many,TRBV6-2/TRBV6-3,NA,TRBJ2-1,TGTGCCAGCAGCTACAGCTCGAGCTCCTACAATGAGCAGTTCTTC,CASSYSSSSYNEQFF
medium-sized,TRBV11-1,NA,TRBJ2-1,TGTGCCAGCAGCGCAGGGGTATATCGGGACAATGAGCAGTTCTTC,CASSAGVYRDNEQFF
many,TRBV20-1,NA,TRBJ2-5,TGCAGTGCCATTGGTCTAGACGAAGAGACCCAGTACTTC,CSAIGLDEETQYF